The rows below give T cell receptor beta chains drawn from one sample of a study of T cell responses to AZD1222 COVID-19 vaccine. Sequenced by immunoSEQ multiplex PCR; TCRdb stores in-frame clones only, minus some. The sample holds 150,000 or so clones. The sequenced material came from peripheral blood. These receptors were obtained from an adult in good health. Each CDR3 is given with its conserved first and last residue. Each record gives: J gene, V gene, D gene, CDR3 protein. The D gene is left open where the match is weak.

TRBJ1-5 TRBV4-1 TRBD1 CASSQEGTVGSQPQHF
TRBJ1-1 TRBV7-2 - CASSPHGRGATEAFF
TRBJ2-5 TRBV6-1 - CASSEGTVRGETQYF
TRBJ1-1 TRBV6-2/TRBV6-3 - CASSGQINTEAFF
TRBJ2-3 TRBV19 TRBD2 CASSQTSRDTDTQYF
TRBJ2-2 TRBV5-4 - CASSLDHSAGELFF
TRBJ1-5 TRBV28 - CASTLDRYSNQPQHF
TRBJ1-6 TRBV19 - CASRTGPRSRSPLHF
TRBJ2-3 TRBV5-1 TRBD2 CASSPGLAGHDTDTQYF
TRBJ1-5 TRBV6-2/TRBV6-3 - CASSTRQAYSNQPQHF
TRBJ2-5 TRBV4-2 TRBD2 CASRGISGVQGETQYF
TRBJ1-1 TRBV11-1 TRBD1 CASSLDRGRMNTEAFF
TRBJ1-4 TRBV7-2 TRBD1 CASSTRTTGVREELFF
TRBJ1-2 TRBV24-1 - CATSDLLVANNYGYTF
TRBJ1-1 TRBV29-1 - CSVADTNTEAFF
TRBJ1-1 TRBV5-4 TRBD1 CASSFGWTGGKNTEAFF
TRBJ1-6 TRBV4-1 TRBD1 CASSREDRGPPYSPLHF
TRBJ1-2 TRBV9 - CASSVGPRPNYGYTF